The 30 T cell receptor beta chains listed next were all sequenced from one sample in a study of identical twins. One entry per CDR3 protein, called by TCRdb with MiXCR from the 5' RACE reads. This table has under 800,000 distinct CDR3 sequences, around 21% appearing once. The data were also submitted as part of a second study, on T cells expressing NK-cell markers.

The sequenced sample was PBMCs. These receptors all stem from a woman younger than 30 in good health.

This clonotype was counted a few times. This rearrangement joins TRBV9 to TRBJ2-5; D possibly corresponds to TRBD2 (6 bases). Germline V gene lookup returns CDR1 SGDLS and CDR2 YYNGEE. V gave up 3 bases and J gave up 4 bases, with 13 bases separating them. The CDR3 is made up of 14 amino acids. In nucleotides, the CDR3 is TGTGCCAGCAGCGCCCAACCGGAGGGAGAGACCCAGTACTTC. Protein product: CASSAQPEGETQYF.

The chain employs TRBV20-1 and TRBJ2-3, with 7 bases matching TRBD1. Germline V gene sequence: CDR1 DFQATT, CDR2 SNEGSKA (reference sequence). The CDR3 has 14 residues. V dropped 5 bases and J dropped 4; count of bases not matched to a gene: 9. CDR3 sequence (DNA): TGCAGTGCTTACAGGACAGGTCTCCCAGATACGCAGTATTTT. It specifies CSAYRTGLPDTQYF.

This clonotype was seen ten or more times. The chain recombines TRBV20-1 with TRBJ2-1; TRBD2 might be the D (6 bases). Deletions cut 1 base from V and 12 bases from J, with 13 bases between. The CDR3 length is 12 residues. From germline, CDR1 is DFQATT and CDR2 SNEGSKA (reference sequence). The CDR3, as DNA: TGCAGTGCTAGAGGACTAGTCGGGACGCAGTTCTTC. Encoded protein: CSARGLVGTQFF.

This clonotype appeared a few times. The chain carries TRBV7-3 and TRBJ1-1; TRBD1 might be the D (5 bases). V was clipped by 1 base and J by 3 bases, with 12 bases between them. The germline gives CDR1 SGHTA, CDR2 FQGTGA. The CDR3 length is 15 residues. CDR3 DNA sequence: TGTGCCAGCAGCTTAAGGGGCAGGGATGACACTGAAGCTTTCTTT. This codes for CASSLRGRDDTEAFF. The full variable domain, rest sourced from reference TRBV7-3 and TRBJ1-1, is GAGVSQTPSNKVTEKGKYVELRCDPISGHTALYWYRQSLGQGPEFLIYFQGTGAADDSGLPNDRFFAVRPEGSVSTLKIQRTERGDSAVYLCASSLRGRDDTEAFFGQGTRLTVV.

This clonotype was observed a handful of times. J is TRBJ2-7 and V is TRBV11-2; TRBD1 might be the D (6 bases). V was cut by 2 bases and J by 6 bases, with 20 bases left in between. CDR1 is SGHAT and CDR2 is FQNNGV in the germline V gene. The CDR3 is 16 amino acids. The CDR3 nucleotides are TGTGCCAGCAGCTTACAGGGGACGGAGGTACAGGGCGAGCAGTACTTC. Translating gives CASSLQGTEVQGEQYF.

This clonotype was observed a handful of times. The chain's CDR3 is CASSFGGGSREQFF. In DNA, the CDR3 is TGTGCCAGCAGCTTCGGGGGAGGTTCTCGGGAGCAGTTCTTC. This chain links TRBV7-9 with TRBJ2-1, with D possibly matching TRBD2 (6 bases). V was trimmed by 3 bases and J by 10 bases, leaving 16 bases between them. The V gene's germline CDR1 is SEHNR and CDR2 FQNEAQ (reference sequence). This CDR3 comprises 14 residues.

The chain combines TRBV10-3 with TRBJ2-3; 11 nucleotides match TRBD2. The CDR3 loop spans 16 amino acids. With V trimmed by 5 bases and J by 3 bases, 7 bases remained unmatched. Germline V CDR1 and CDR2: ENHRY, SYGVKD. This CDR3 reads CAISLTSGGGTDTQYF. The DNA of the CDR3 is TGTGCCATCAGTCTCACTAGCGGGGGAGGAACAGATACGCAGTATTTT.

The V call is TRBV15, the J call TRBJ2-7; D uncertain. The germline gives CDR1 LNHNV, CDR2 YYDKDF (reference sequence). The CDR3 length is 13 residues. Trimming stripped 0 bases from V and 2 bases from J, with 5 bases between. The DNA for the CDR3 is TGTGCCACCAGCAGAGAGGATGCCTACGAGCAGTACTTC. It codes for CATSREDAYEQYF.

This clonotype was picked up a small number of times. The chain combines TRBV12-3 or TRBV12-4 with TRBJ2-7; 14 bases fit TRBD2. V dropped 7 bases and J dropped 7; count of bases not matched to a gene: 18. This CDR3 is 18 amino acids long. The CDR3 coding sequence is TGTGCCAGCACCTTAGGGCTGACCGGGACTAGCGGGAGCTGGGAGCAGTACTTC. As protein: CASTLGLTGTSGSWEQYF.

This clonotype was counted many times. V and J are TRBV6-5 and TRBJ2-1, with 11 bases that match TRBD2. Trimming removed 0 bases from V and 15 bases from J; junction bases left unmatched: 10. CDR1 and CDR2 (germline): MNHEY, SVGAGI. This CDR3 spans 15 amino acids. The chain's CDR3 is CASSYSRELAGEGFF. The DNA for the CDR3 is TGTGCCAGCAGTTACTCCCGAGAACTAGCGGGAGAAGGGTTCTTC.

The J gene is TRBJ1-2, the V gene TRBV29-1; no clear D gene. This CDR3 contains 12 residues. Trimming removed 4 bases from V and 7 bases from J, with 13 bases in between. In germline, CDR1 is SQVTM, CDR2 ANQGSEA. This CDR3 reads CSVVSQAFGYTF. CDR3 nucleotides: TGCAGCGTTGTATCCCAGGCTTTTGGCTACACCTTC.

This clonotype has ten or more counts. The chain uses TRBV15 and TRBJ2-3, with 8 bases aligning to TRBD2. The J segment lost 2 bases and the V segment lost 3 bases, leaving 7 bases of the junction unmatched. The CDR3 spans 16 residues. CDR1 and CDR2 (germline): LNHNV, YYDKDF (reference sequence). CDR3 bases: TGTGCCACCAGCAGCCCTCGGGGGGGGCACACAGATACGCAGTATTTT. It is translated as CATSSPRGGHTDTQYF. The variable domain in full, with the rest retrieved from reference TRBV15 and TRBJ2-3, is DAMVIQNPRYQVTQFGKPVTLSCSQTLNHNVMYWYQQKSSQAPKLLFHYYDKDFNNEADTPDNFQSRRPNTSFCFLDIRSPGLGDTAMYLCATSSPRGGHTDTQYFGPGTRLTVL.

This clonotype was counted only a few times. The chain uses TRBV6-2 or TRBV6-3 and TRBJ2-3; no clear D gene. Trimming cost V 1 base and J 6 bases, with 17 bases left between them. Germline CDR1 and CDR2: MNHEY and SVGEGT. The CDR3 extends over 16 amino acids. CDR3 protein: CASSYFQTLVRDTQYF. DNA for the CDR3: TGTGCCAGCAGTTACTTTCAGACTCTCGTCCGGGATACGCAGTATTTT.

The genes are TRBV5-1 and TRBJ2-2; D is possibly TRBD1 or TRBD2 (6 bases each). CDR1 is SGHRS, CDR2 YFSETQ, per germline. This CDR3 is 14 amino acids long. With 1 base removed from V and 7 bases from J, the gap between germline ends came to 11 bases. In DNA form, the CDR3 reads TGCGCCAGCAGCTTGTACAGGGAGGTCGGGGAGCTGTTTTTT. Amino acids: CASSLYREVGELFF.

There are many counts of this clonotype. CDR3: CAISESVWAKPYEQYF. The CDR3 nucleotides are TGTGCCATCAGTGAGTCGGTGTGGGCCAAGCCCTACGAGCAGTACTTC. The chain is built from TRBV10-3 and TRBJ2-7, with no clear D. The CDR3 runs 16 residues. Germline-derived CDR1 and CDR2 are ENHRY and SYGVKD. The ends were cut back, 0 bases at V and 2 bases at J, with 14 bases in the middle.

The V call is TRBV25-1, the J call TRBJ2-3; 7 positions agree with TRBD2. J lost 5 bases, V lost 8 bases, and 13 bases had no gene match. The CDR3 loop spans 15 amino acids. Looked up from germline, CDR1 is MGHDK and CDR2 is SYGVNS. CDR3 region: CASGDSAGVGDTQYF. CDR3 sequence (DNA): TGTGCCAGCGGAGACAGTGCGGGGGTTGGAGATACGCAGTATTTT.

The chain links TRBV3-1 to TRBJ2-7; 10 nucleotides align to TRBD2. V lost 3 bases and J lost 6; bases outside the gene matches: 5. CDR3 length equals 14 residues. CDR1 is LGHDT and CDR2 is YNNKEL in the germline V gene (reference sequence). The CDR3 coding sequence is TGTGCCAGCAGCCACACGGGACTAGCGAGCGAGCAGTACTTC. Amino acids: CASSHTGLASEQYF.

The chain has TRBV29-1 and TRBJ2-5; D unresolved. From germline, CDR1 is SQVTM and CDR2 ANQGSEA. The V end was cut by 5 bases, the J end by 3 bases, with 19 bases between. The CDR3 covers 15 residues. The chain's CDR3 is CSVTPGQSRKETQYF. The CDR3 DNA follows: TGCAGCGTTACCCCCGGGCAGTCCCGCAAAGAGACCCAGTACTTC.

The rearrangement links TRBV4-3 to TRBJ2-5; D remains unclear. Trimming left V 3 bases short and J 5 bases short, with 10 bases between. CDR1 and CDR2 (germline): LGHNA, YSLEER. CDR3 length equals 13 residues. The CDR3 spells CASSQGFRETQYF. CDR3 in DNA: TGCGCCAGCAGCCAGGGGTTTAGGGAGACCCAGTACTTC.

The genes are TRBV2 and TRBJ2-5, with D perhaps matching TRBD1 (5 bases). This CDR3 is built from 14 residues. With 5 bases removed from V and 5 bases from J, the gap between germline ends came to 15 bases. CDR1 and CDR2 from the germline V gene are SNHLY and FYNNEI. CDR3 residues: CASSRQTALETQYF. For the CDR3, the DNA is TGTGCCAGCAGTCGACAGACAGCTCTGGAGACCCAGTACTTC. The full variable domain, with the rest looked up from reference TRBV2 and TRBJ2-5, is EPEVTQTPSHQVTQMGQEVILRCVPISNHLYFYWYRQILGQKVEFLVSFYNNEISEKSEIFDDQFSVERPDGSNFTLKIRSTKLEDSAMYFCASSRQTALETQYFGPGTRLLVL.

In this sample, this clonotype turned up many times. J is TRBJ2-1 and V is TRBV29-1, with D tentatively TRBD2 (5 bases). Germline-derived CDR1 and CDR2 are SQVTM and ANQGSEA. CDR3 length equals 14 residues. V was clipped by 3 bases and J by 0 bases, with 9 bases between them. CDR3 residues: CSVDGGSSYNEQFF. The CDR3 nucleotides read TGCAGCGTTGACGGTGGGAGCTCCTACAATGAGCAGTTCTTC.

This clonotype was counted between two and nine times. The chain is built from TRBV12-3 or TRBV12-4 and TRBJ2-7; maybe TRBD1 (6 bases). The V and J ends lost 5 bases and 4 bases respectively, with 12 bases between them. The CDR3 has 13 residues. CDR3: CASSPEDRYEQYF. The CDR3 nucleotides are TGTGCCAGCAGTCCGGAGGACAGATACGAGCAGTACTTC.

The chain joins TRBV7-2 to TRBJ1-1; tentatively, D is TRBD1 (5 bases). Per germline, CDR1 SGHTA and CDR2 FQGNSA. V was shortened by 5 bases and J by 0 bases, with 13 bases between the two germline ends. The CDR3 extends over 15 amino acids. CDR3: CASSPGTFLNTEAFF. The CDR3, as DNA: TGTGCCAGCAGCCCAGGGACCTTCTTGAACACTGAAGCTTTCTTT. The variable domain in full, completed from reference TRBV7-2 and TRBJ1-1, reads GAGVSQSPSNKVTEKGKDVELRCDPISGHTALYWYRQSLGQGLEFLIYFQGNSAPDKSGLPSDRFSAERTGGSVSTLTIQRTQQEDSAVYLCASSPGTFLNTEAFFGQGTRLTVV.

This sequence joins TRBV4-2 and TRBJ2-1; possible D gene TRBD2, 5 bases. This CDR3 region has 14 residues. Germline V gives CDR1 LGHNA, CDR2 YNFKEQ. V was pared by 4 bases and J by 6 bases, with 13 bases between. The DNA for the CDR3 is TGTGCCAGCAGCCCTGGACTCCTCTGCAATGAGCAGTTCTTC. Its translation: CASSPGLLCNEQFF.

Many counts were recorded for this clonotype. The chain has TRBV20-1 and TRBJ2-5; D ambiguous. Germline CDR1 reads DFQATT; CDR2 reads SNEGSKA (reference sequence). The CDR3 consists of 13 residues. Trimming left V 3 bases short and J 3 bases short, with 11 bases between. CDR3 DNA sequence: TGCAGTGCTAGCAGGACCCAGAAAGAGACCCAGTACTTC. Protein: CSASRTQKETQYF.

The genes are TRBV5-1 and TRBJ1-6; D gene ambiguous. Trimming pared 0 bases from V and 4 bases from J, leaving 2 bases between. Germline V gene lookup returns CDR1 SGHRS and CDR2 YFSETQ. The length of the CDR3 is 13 residues. The CDR3 loop reads CASSLDYNSPLHF. As DNA, the CDR3 is TGCGCCAGCAGCTTGGATTATAATTCACCCCTCCACTTT.

V is TRBV4-1 and J is TRBJ1-1; weak D call: TRBD1 (5 bases). The CDR3 contains 14 residues. The ends were cut back, 1 base at V and 8 bases at J, with 14 bases in the middle. The germline CDR1 and CDR2 sequences are MGHRA and YSYEKL. The CDR3 protein is CASSQVGVRDEAFF. CDR3 DNA sequence: TGCGCCAGCAGCCAAGTTGGAGTCCGGGACGAAGCTTTCTTT.

In its sample, this clonotype was seen many times. The chain joins TRBV15 to TRBJ2-5, with no clear D. This CDR3 region has 14 residues. V was clipped by 5 bases and J by 1 base, with 11 bases between them. Germline loops: CDR1 LNHNV, CDR2 YYDKDF (reference sequence). The CDR3 bases are TGTGCCACCAGCCGTCCGGGCCTCCAAGAGACCCAGTACTTC. Translating gives CATSRPGLQETQYF.

This clonotype was counted only a few times. V gene TRBV7-2 combines with J gene TRBJ2-5; 8 bases map to TRBD2. J lost 1 base, V lost 1 base, and 5 bases had no gene match. The V gene's germline CDR1 is SGHTA and CDR2 FQGNSA. CDR3 length equals 16 residues. The CDR3 DNA reads as TGTGCCAGCAGCTTAGACGGCGGGGGGCGCCAAGAGACCCAGTACTTC. As protein: CASSLDGGGRQETQYF. Together with reference TRBV7-2 and TRBJ2-5, the CDR3 gives the full variable domain: GAGVSQSPSNKVTEKGKDVELRCDPISGHTALYWYRQSLGQGLEFLIYFQGNSAPDKSGLPSDRFSAERTGGSVSTLTIQRTQQEDSAVYLCASSLDGGGRQETQYFGPGTRLLVL.

This clonotype was seen ten or more times. The CDR3 bases are TGCGCCAGCAGCTTGGGTAGTAGCAATCAGCCCCAGCATTTT. Its protein is CASSLGSSNQPQHF. The rearrangement joins TRBV5-1 to TRBJ1-5; D gene uncertain. This CDR3 contains 14 residues. With 0 bases removed from V and 0 bases from J, the gap between germline ends came to 4 bases. Looked up from germline, CDR1 is SGHRS and CDR2 is YFSETQ.